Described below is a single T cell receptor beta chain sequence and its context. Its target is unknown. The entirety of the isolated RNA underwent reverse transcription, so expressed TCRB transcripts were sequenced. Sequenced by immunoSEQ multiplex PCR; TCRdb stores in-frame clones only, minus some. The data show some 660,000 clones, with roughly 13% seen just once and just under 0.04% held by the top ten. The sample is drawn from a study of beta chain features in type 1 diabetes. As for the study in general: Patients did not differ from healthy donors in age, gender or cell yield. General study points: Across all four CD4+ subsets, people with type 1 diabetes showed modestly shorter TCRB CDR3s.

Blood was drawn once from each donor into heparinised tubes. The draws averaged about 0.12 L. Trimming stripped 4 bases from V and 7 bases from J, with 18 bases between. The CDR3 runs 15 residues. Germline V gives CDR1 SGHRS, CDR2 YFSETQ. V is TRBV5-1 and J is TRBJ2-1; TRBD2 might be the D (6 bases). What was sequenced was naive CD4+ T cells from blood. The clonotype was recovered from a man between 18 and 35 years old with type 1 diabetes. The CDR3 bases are TGCGCCAGCAGCAATAGCGGAGTTGGGTGGAATGAGCAGTTCTTC. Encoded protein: CASSNSGVGWNEQFF.